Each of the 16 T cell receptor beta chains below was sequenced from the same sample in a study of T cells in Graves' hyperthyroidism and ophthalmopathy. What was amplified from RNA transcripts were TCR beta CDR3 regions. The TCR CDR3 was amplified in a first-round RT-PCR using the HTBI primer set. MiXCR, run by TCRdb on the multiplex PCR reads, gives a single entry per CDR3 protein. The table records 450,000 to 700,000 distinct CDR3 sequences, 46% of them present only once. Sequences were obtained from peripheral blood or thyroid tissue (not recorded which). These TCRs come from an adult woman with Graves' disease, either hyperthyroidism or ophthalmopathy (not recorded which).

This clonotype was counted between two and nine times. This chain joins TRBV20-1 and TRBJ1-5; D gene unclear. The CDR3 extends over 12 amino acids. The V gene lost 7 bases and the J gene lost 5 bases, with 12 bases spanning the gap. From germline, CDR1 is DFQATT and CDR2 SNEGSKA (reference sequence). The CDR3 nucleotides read TGCAGTGTTAGTATCGCGGATCAGCCCCAGCATTTT. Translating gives CSVSIADQPQHF.

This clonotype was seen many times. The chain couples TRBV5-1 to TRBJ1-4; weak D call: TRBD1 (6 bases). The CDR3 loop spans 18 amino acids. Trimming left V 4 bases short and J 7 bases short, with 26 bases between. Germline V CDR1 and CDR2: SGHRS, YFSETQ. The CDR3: CASSHGQSGNPRTEKLFF. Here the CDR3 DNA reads TGCGCCAGCAGCCACGGACAGAGCGGTAATCCCCGAACTGAAAAACTGTTTTTT.

The CDR3 loop is CASSFGGTVSGYTF. As DNA, the CDR3 is TGTGCCAGCAGCTTTGGCGGGACAGTCAGTGGCTACACCTTC. The chain joins TRBV11-1 to TRBJ1-2; 7 bases line up with TRBD1. Germline V gives CDR1 SGHAT, CDR2 FQDESV (reference sequence). J gave up 7 bases and V 3 bases, and 8 bases lay outside the gene matches. The CDR3 length is 14 residues.

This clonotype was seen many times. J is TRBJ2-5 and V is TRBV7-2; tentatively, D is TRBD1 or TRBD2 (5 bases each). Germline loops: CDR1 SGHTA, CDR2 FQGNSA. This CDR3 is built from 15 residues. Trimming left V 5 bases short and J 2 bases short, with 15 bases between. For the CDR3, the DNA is TGTGCCAGCAGCCCTTACCTTGGGGGTCAAGAGACCCAGTACTTC. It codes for CASSPYLGGQETQYF.

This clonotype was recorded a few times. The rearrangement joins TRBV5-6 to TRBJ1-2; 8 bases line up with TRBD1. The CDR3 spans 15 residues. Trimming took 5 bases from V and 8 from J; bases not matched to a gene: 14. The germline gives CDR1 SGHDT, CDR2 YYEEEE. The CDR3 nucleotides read TGTGCCAGCAGTTACTCCGACAGGGGTGGTATGGGCTACACCTTC. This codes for CASSYSDRGGMGYTF.

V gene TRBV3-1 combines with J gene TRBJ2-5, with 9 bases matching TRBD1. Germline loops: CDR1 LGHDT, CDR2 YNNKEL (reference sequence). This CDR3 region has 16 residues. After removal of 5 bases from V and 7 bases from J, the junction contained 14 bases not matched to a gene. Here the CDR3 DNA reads TGTGCCAGCAGCGAAGGAACCGGGACAGGGAGCGGGACCCAGTACTTC. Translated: CASSEGTGTGSGTQYF.

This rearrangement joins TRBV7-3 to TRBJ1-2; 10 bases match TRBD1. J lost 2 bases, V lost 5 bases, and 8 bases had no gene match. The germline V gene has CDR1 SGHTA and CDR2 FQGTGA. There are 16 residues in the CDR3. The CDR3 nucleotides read TGTGCCAGCAGCACATCGGGACAGGGGCCCAACTATGGCTACACCTTC. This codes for CASSTSGQGPNYGYTF.

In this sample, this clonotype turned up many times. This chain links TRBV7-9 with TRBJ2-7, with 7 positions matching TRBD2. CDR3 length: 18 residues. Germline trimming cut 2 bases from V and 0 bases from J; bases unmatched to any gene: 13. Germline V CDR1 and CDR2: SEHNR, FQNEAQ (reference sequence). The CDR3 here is CASSLWDSLAASSYEQYF. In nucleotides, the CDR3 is TGTGCCAGCAGCTTATGGGACTCTCTAGCGGCGTCCTCCTACGAGCAGTACTTC.

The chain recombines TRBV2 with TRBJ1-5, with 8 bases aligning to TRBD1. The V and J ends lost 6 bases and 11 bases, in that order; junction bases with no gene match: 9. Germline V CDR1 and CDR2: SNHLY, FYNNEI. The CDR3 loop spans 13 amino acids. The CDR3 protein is CASRADRVETQHF. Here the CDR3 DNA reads TGTGCCAGCAGGGCGGACAGGGTGGAGACCCAGCATTTT.

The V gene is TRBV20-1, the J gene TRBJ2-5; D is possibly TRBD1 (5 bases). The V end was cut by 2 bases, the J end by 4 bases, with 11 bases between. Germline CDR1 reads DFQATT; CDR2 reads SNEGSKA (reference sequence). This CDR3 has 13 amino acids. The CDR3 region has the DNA TGCAGTGCTAGAACAGGCCGTACAGAGACCCAGTACTTC. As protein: CSARTGRTETQYF.

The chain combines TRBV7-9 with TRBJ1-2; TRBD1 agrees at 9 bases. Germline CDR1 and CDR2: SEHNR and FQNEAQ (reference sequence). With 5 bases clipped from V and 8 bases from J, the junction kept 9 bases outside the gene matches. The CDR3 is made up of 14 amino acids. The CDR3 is CASSLGTGLKGYTF. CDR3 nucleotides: TGTGCCAGCAGCCTCGGGACAGGGTTGAAGGGCTACACCTTC.

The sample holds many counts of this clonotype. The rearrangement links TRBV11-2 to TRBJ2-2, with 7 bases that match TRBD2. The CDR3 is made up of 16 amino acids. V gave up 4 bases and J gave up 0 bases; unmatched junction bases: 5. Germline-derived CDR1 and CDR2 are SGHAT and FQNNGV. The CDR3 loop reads CASSSAGLSNTGELFF. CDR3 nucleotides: TGTGCCAGCAGCTCTGCGGGACTATCGAACACCGGGGAGCTGTTTTTT.

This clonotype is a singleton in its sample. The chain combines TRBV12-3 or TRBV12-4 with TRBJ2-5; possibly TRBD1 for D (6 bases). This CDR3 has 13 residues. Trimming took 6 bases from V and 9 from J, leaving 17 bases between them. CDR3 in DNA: TGTGCCAGCAGACAGGGTGGGGGTCAGCCCCAGTACTTC. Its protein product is CASRQGGGQPQYF.

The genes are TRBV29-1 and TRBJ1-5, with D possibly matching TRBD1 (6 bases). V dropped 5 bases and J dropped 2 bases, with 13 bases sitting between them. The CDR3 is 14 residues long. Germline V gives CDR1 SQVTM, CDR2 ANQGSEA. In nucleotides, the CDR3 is TGCAGCGTTCAACAGGGAAGCGGCAATCAGCCCCAGCATTTT. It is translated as CSVQQGSGNQPQHF.

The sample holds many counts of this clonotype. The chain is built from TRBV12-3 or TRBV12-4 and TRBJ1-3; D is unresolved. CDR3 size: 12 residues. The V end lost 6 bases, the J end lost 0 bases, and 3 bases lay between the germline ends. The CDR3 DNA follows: TGTGCCAGCAGCTTCTCTGGAAACACCATATATTTT. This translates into CASSFSGNTIYF.

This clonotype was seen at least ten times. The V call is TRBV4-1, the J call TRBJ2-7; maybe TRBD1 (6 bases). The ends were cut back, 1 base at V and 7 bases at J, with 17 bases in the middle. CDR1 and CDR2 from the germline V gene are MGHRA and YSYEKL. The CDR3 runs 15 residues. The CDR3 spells CASSQVWQGSLEQYF. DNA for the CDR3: TGCGCCAGCAGCCAAGTTTGGCAGGGGTCGTTGGAGCAGTACTTC.